Listed below are T cell receptor beta chains from one sample, sequenced in a study of regulatory T cells in long-lasting Graves disease. TCRdb redid the calling of the multiplex PCR reads with MiXCR, one entry per CDR3 protein. The sample has roughly 430,000 distinct CDR3 sequences, roughly 15% seen once. This sample also appeared in a second study, on T cells in Graves' hyperthyroidism and ophthalmopathy.

Sequencing was performed on peripheral blood mononuclear cells (PBMCs), taken at new diagnosis, from a patient treated with antithyroid drugs. All receptors derive from a young woman with Graves disease. CDR3s include the opening cysteine and the closing phenylalanine or tryptophan. The order of the fields is clone size, J gene, V gene, D gene, CDR3 protein, CDR3 DNA. The D gene is left open where the match is weak. Clone size is stated in some rows and not others, as once, few, many or a class when expanded.

>many|TRBJ2-1|TRBV28|TRBD2
CASSRYSREINEQFF
TGTGCCAGCAGTCGCTACTCGCGGGAGATCAATGAGCAGTTCTTC
>many|TRBJ2-1|TRBV20-1|NA
CSARGPDEQFF
TGCAGTGCTAGGGGACCGGATGAGCAGTTCTTC
>NA|TRBJ2-7|TRBV4-3|NA
CASSQDTGLGRRYF
TGCGCCAGCAGCCAAGATACAGGACTTGGTAGGCGGTACTTC
>NA|TRBJ2-1|TRBV4-3|NA
CASSQERDSSYNEQFF
TGCGCCAGCAGCCAAGAGCGGGACAGTTCCTACAATGAGCAGTTCTTC
>few|TRBJ1-5|TRBV28|NA
CASNAGRQPQHF
TGTGCCAGCAATGCAGGGCGTCAGCCCCAGCATTTT
>many|TRBJ2-1|TRBV29-1|TRBD1
CSAPGQSNEQFF
TGCAGCGCACCGGGACAGAGCAATGAGCAGTTCTTC
>few|TRBJ2-7|TRBV5-1|TRBD2
CASSPRLAGRSYEQYF
TGCGCCAGCAGCCCCAGACTAGCGGGCCGCTCCTACGAGCAGTACTTC
>many|TRBJ2-7|TRBV11-1|NA
CASSLTRQVSYEQYF
TGTGCCAGCAGCTTAACGCGACAGGTTTCCTACGAGCAGTACTTC
>NA|TRBJ1-3|TRBV15|NA
CATSRERGLRVGLSGNTIYF
TGTGCCACCAGCAGAGAAAGGGGACTTCGAGTTGGCCTCTCTGGAAACACCATATATTTT
>few|TRBJ2-1|TRBV7-9|TRBD2
CASTRGGNEQFF
TGTGCCAGCACCCGCGGGGGCAATGAGCAGTTCTTC
>many|TRBJ2-7|TRBV11-2|NA
CASSFGQWIEQYF
TGTGCCAGCAGCTTCGGACAGTGGATCGAGCAGTACTTC
>many|TRBJ1-2|TRBV28|NA
CASSRPGQRLNYGYTF
TGTGCCAGCAGTAGGCCTGGACAGCGACTTAACTATGGCTACACCTTC
>many|TRBJ2-1|TRBV18|TRBD2
CASSPFDGLAGGNEQFF
TGTGCCAGCTCACCGTTCGACGGACTAGCGGGAGGAAATGAGCAGTTCTTC
>NA|TRBJ2-7|TRBV18|NA
CASSSKSPLFGEQYF
TGTGCCAGCTCTTCTAAAAGCCCCCTTTTTGGCGAGCAGTACTTC
>many|TRBJ2-5|TRBV6-2/TRBV6-3|NA
CASSRAGPRESQYF
TGTGCCAGCAGCCGCGCAGGGCCCAGGGAGTCCCAGTACTTC
>many|TRBJ2-5|TRBV11-2|TRBD2
CASTNIAGDRETQYF
TGTGCCAGCACCAATATAGCGGGAGACCGAGAGACCCAGTACTTC
>many|TRBJ2-7|TRBV6-2/TRBV6-3|TRBD1
CASSYWDRAYEQYF
TGTGCCAGCAGTTACTGGGACAGGGCCTACGAGCAGTACTTC
>few|TRBJ2-1|TRBV19|TRBD2
CAIGLAGDEQFF
TGTGCCATAGGACTAGCCGGCGATGAGCAGTTCTTC
>NA|TRBJ2-1|TRBV20-1|NA
CSAPDRGRSGSGVEQFF
TGCAGTGCCCCGGACAGGGGCCGTAGCGGGAGCGGAGTTGAGCAGTTCTTC
>NA|TRBJ2-7|TRBV11-2|NA
CASSIVGGEQYF
TGTGCCAGCAGCATCGTGGGTGGCGAGCAGTACTTC
>many|TRBJ1-2|TRBV11-2|NA
CASSLVANYGYTF
TGTGCCAGCAGCTTAGTCGCTAACTATGGCTACACCTTC
>NA|TRBJ2-7|TRBV4-1|TRBD1
CASSIRTPGQGLRGSYEQYF
TGCGCCAGCAGCATCCGGACGCCGGGACAGGGCCTACGCGGCTCCTACGAGCAGTACTTC